The T cell receptor beta chain under discussion was sequenced for a study of graft-versus-host responses after intestinal transplantation. Study in general: Every recipient had anti-thymocyte globulin induction and roughly 3 years of tacrolimus plus steroids.

Whole-study findings and limits: GvH clones surfaced in recipient marrow, some emerging earlier in ileum or blood.

To note about this clone: Antigen unknown.

Germline V gene lookup returns CDR1 MGHRA and CDR2 YSYEKL. V dropped 6 bases and J dropped 7 bases, with 10 bases sitting between them. The CDR3 has 13 amino acids. The table came from immunoSEQ multiplex PCR; TCRdb's copy has only in-frame clones and leaves some out. The data show approximately 82,000 clones, approximately 92% seen once. The rearrangement joins TRBV4-1 to TRBJ1-6; D possibly corresponds to TRBD1 (6 bases). The origin of this receptor is a human donor who was the organ donor for an intestinal transplant. The specimen was unstimulated CD8+ T cells sorted from spleen or lymph node cells, collected before transplant. CDR3 sequence reads: CASSWDNNSPLHF. As DNA, the CDR3 is TGCGCCAGCAGTTGGGACAACAATTCACCCCTCCACTTT.